Listed below are T cell receptor beta chains from one sample, sequenced in a study of blood T cell repertoires in COVID-19. Clones were sequenced by immunoSEQ multiplex PCR, and TCRdb holds only the in-frame ones, with some missing. Of around 170,000 clones listed, about four fifths are singletons. Sequencing was performed on peripheral blood. The origin of the receptors is a woman of 80 years or more with acute or convalescent COVID-19. CDR3s include the opening cysteine and the closing phenylalanine or tryptophan. D genes are given only for firm matches. Size values are once, few and many counts, or a class for expanded clones, and some rows have none.

size: .
V: TRBV6-1
J: TRBJ1-5
length: 18
D: TRBD1
CDR3: CASSEPQGGGSGNQPQHF
DNA: TGTGCCAGCAGTGAACCCCAGGGGGGAGGATCGGGCAATCAGCCCCAGCATTTT

size: .
V: TRBV11-2
J: TRBJ1-4
length: 15
D: .
CDR3: CASSPRREGGEKLFF
DNA: TGTGCCAGCAGCCCCCGACGGGAAGGGGGAGAAAAACTGTTTTTT

size: .
V: TRBV11-2
J: TRBJ2-1
length: 13
D: .
CDR3: CASSLAGYNEQFF
DNA: TGTGCCAGCAGCTTAGCAGGCTACAATGAGCAGTTCTTC

size: few
V: TRBV18
J: TRBJ1-3
length: 16
D: TRBD1
CDR3: CASSPQGAPSGNTIYF
DNA: TGTGCCAGCTCACCACAGGGGGCCCCCTCTGGAAACACCATATATTTT

size: few
V: TRBV24-1
J: TRBJ2-2
length: 15
D: .
CDR3: CATSDPGANTGELFF
DNA: TGTGCCACCAGTGATCCAGGGGCGAACACCGGGGAGCTGTTTTTT

size: .
V: TRBV3-1/TRBV3-2
J: TRBJ1-2
length: 16
D: TRBD1
CDR3: CASSFSSGQGASGYTF
DNA: TGTGCCAGCAGCTTTAGCTCGGGACAGGGGGCCTCTGGCTACACCTTC

size: .
V: TRBV5-1
J: TRBJ2-7
length: 14
D: .
CDR3: CASSLRGPQGEQYF
DNA: TGCGCCAGCAGCTTAAGGGGCCCTCAGGGCGAGCAGTACTTC

size: .
V: TRBV18
J: TRBJ2-3
length: 16
D: TRBD1
CDR3: CASSPTGTLGTDTQYF
DNA: TGTGCCAGCTCACCGACAGGGACCCTTGGCACAGATACGCAGTATTTT

size: .
V: TRBV29-1
J: TRBJ1-5
length: 14
D: .
CDR3: CSVQPKGVNQPQHF
DNA: TGCAGCGTACAACCCAAGGGGGTCAATCAGCCCCAGCATTTT

size: .
V: TRBV28
J: TRBJ1-1
length: 15
D: TRBD1
CDR3: CASSPRDRGLTEAFF
DNA: TGTGCCAGCAGTCCGCGGGACAGGGGGCTCACTGAAGCTTTCTTT